This TCR beta chain was observed in a study of shared clonotypes between healthy human individuals (TCRdb year 2020). For the wider study: Two women and three men aged 18 to 49 years were included in the cohort. For each donor, three plates each were used for CD4 naive and CD4 memory, two plates were used for CD8 naive, and one plate was used for CD8 memory. Blood TCR repertoires of a handful of healthy adults were deeply sequenced to estimate repertoire size and the extent of clonotype sharing between individuals. To increase sequencing depth and limit assay-specific biases, different laboratories used diverse techniques to prepare libraries and sequence TCR repertoires. Between about 0.85 and 9.5 billion PBMCs per donor were obtained by leukapheresis.

A remark on this clone: This receptor's antigen is unknown. The record has no base qualities; no much larger clone is one base away.

Using the deep immunoSEQ assay, multiplex PCR amplified TCR CDR3 regions from genomic DNA. For each cell subset, the extracted genomic DNA was distributed evenly across all wells of several immunoSEQ 96-well plates, and each plate served as one replicate. Each replicate PCR for sorted subsets received 150 to 250 ng genomic DNA, equal to some 32,000 T cell genomes. Purified libraries were measured with a Qubit 3.0 fluorometer, size-checked on a Bioanalyzer 2100, and measured again with the KAPA Library Quantification kit. A separate single-read 150-cycle Illumina NextSeq 550 flow cell was used to sequence each immunoSEQ 96-well plate. Processing in the source paper ran as follows. Because the immunoSEQ output included only junctional sequences and no quality scores, the filtering could not be the same as the filtering used for full-length reads. Sequences were annotated with PyIR, a Python wrapper for IgBLAST v1.9, using IMGT germline references to assign V/J genes and CDR3. Reads were removed for weak V/J assignments (E-value above 1e-6), missing CDR3, stop codons, out-of-frame junctions, or ambiguous translated residues. V3J clonotypes were defined by identical inferred V gene, J gene, and CDR3 amino acid sequence. To compute the percentage overlap between repertoires, the number of shared unique clonotypes was divided by the size of the smaller repertoire. Repertoire richness was assessed with RTK rarefaction, the Chao1 estimator, and Recon v2.1 estimates of unobserved clonotypes. For all TCRbeta clonotypes obtained by the gDNA method from four donors, generation probabilities were computed with OLGA. Entries here come from immuneACCESS through TCRdb and include only in-frame sequences with V and J called. Some clones fail to appear in such tables; in the studies checked, an unresolved V gene covers under half of the shortfall, and the cause of the remainder is unknown. V, J and clone size derive from that table, while D and trimming were established from the DNA sequence. Present in this sample are about 1,900,000 clones, about 95% of which were seen just once. The top ten clones comprise roughly 1.2% of the sample.

The research as a whole found: Estimated clonotype richness was generally larger for naive than for memory subsets. Rarefaction of sorted-subset datasets indicated incomplete sequencing despite the large sequencing depth. When a few donors were compared, the shared fraction of clonotypes was about 5.2% for naive CD4, 3.5% to 4% for naive CD8, about 2.5% for memory CD4, and less than 0.45% for memory CD8. Compared with non-shared clonotypes, clonotypes shared by all four sorted-subset donors had higher generation probabilities. Pairwise subsampling indicated that sequencing depth was expected to affect the degree of clonotype sharing among donors. The genetic and exposure-history diversity represented was limited by the small number of donors. Sampling was restricted to blood, and TCR repertoires in tissues likely differ from the TCR repertoires found in blood.

The CDR3 covers 13 residues, taking in both the cysteine and the phenylalanine. Here the CDR3 DNA is all that survives: 39 bases in frame from base 1. The germline V gene gives CDR1 as MDHEN and CDR2 as SYDVKM. At the junction V is shortened by 3 bases and J by 5 bases, with 10 bases in between. For the CD8 naive samples, CD45RO-negative cells were positively selected for CCR7, yielding a CD45RA+CCR7+ population from which TemRA cells were excluded. The donors were healthy, HIV-negative adults with no recently reported acute infections or vaccinations. All donors were Caucasian adults living in Nashville, Tennessee, USA. Blood was collected by leukapheresis, and PBMCs were isolated by Ficoll-Histopaque density gradient centrifugation and then cryopreserved in liquid nitrogen vapor phase. Analytical flow cytometry was used to check the purity and quantity of every magnetically sorted T cell population. From each sorted fraction, genomic DNA was isolated and quantified by UV absorbance on a Nanodrop 2000c.

Sequencing was done on a sample of naive CD8+ T cells sorted from blood. What the cell subset or site label conveys for this sample: CD45RA+CCR7+. The receptor comes from a man between 18 and 35 years old in good health. The rearrangement joined TRBV28 to TRBJ2-5; TRBD2 could be the D gene, as 5 bases match. The DNA sequence is as follows: TGTGCCAGCAGTTTTATAACGGGGGAGACCCAGTACTTC. It specifies CASSFITGETQYF.